Each of the 27 T cell receptor beta chains below was sequenced from the same sample in a study of T-cell reconstitution after alpha-beta-depleted transplantation in children. It was with unique molecular identifiers that the TCRbeta library was prepared. TCRdb processed the PCR reads anew with MiXCR; each CDR3 protein has one entry. The data contain around 500,000 distinct CDR3 sequences, under 15% of them seen just once; the ten biggest clones take up 4.5% to 6%. Material: PBMCs from the stem cell graft donor, obtained from the stem cell graft. These receptors all stem from a human donor who donated a stem cell graft to a child with combined immunodeficiency.

At least ten counts were recorded for this clonotype. The chain carries TRBV27 and TRBJ2-7; D remains unclear. V was cut by 0 bases and J by 4 bases, with 7 bases left in between. Germline CDR1 MNHEY, CDR2 SMNVEV (reference sequence). The CDR3 totals 13 residues. In DNA, the CDR3 is TGTGCCAGCAGTTTATCTTTAGATTACGAGCAGTACTTC. It translates to CASSLSLDYEQYF.

The chain has TRBV9 and TRBJ2-3; D not certain. Looked up from germline, CDR1 is SGDLS and CDR2 is YYNGEE. The CDR3 consists of 13 residues. Trimming left V 0 bases short and J 2 bases short, with 4 bases between. In nucleotides, the CDR3 is TGTGCCAGCAGCGTAGGGCCCACAGATACGCAGTATTTT. It specifies CASSVGPTDTQYF. Looking up the rest from reference TRBV9 and TRBJ2-3 gives the full variable domain: DSGVTQTPKHLITATGQRVTLRCSPRSGDLSVYWYQQSLDQGLQFLIQYYNGEERAKGNILERFSAQQFPDLHSELNLSSLELGDSALYFCASSVGPTDTQYFGPGTRLTVL.

In nucleotides, the CDR3 is TGTGCCAGCAGTTGGTCAGGGGGCTACGAGCAGTACTTC. It encodes CASSWSGGYEQYF. The chain couples TRBV12-3 or TRBV12-4 to TRBJ2-7; 7 bases fit TRBD1. J was trimmed by 3 bases and V by 4 bases; bases with no gene match: 3. The CDR3 consists of 13 residues.

This clonotype was counted a few times. The CDR3 bases are TGTGCCAGCAGCTTAGCAAGGGGGCGTGTCACTGAAGCTTTCTTT. Its translation is CASSLARGRVTEAFF. This chain links TRBV7-2 with TRBJ1-1; 7 nucleotides agree with TRBD1. The CDR3 extends over 15 amino acids. The J segment lost 4 bases and the V segment lost 0 bases, leaving 5 bases of the junction unmatched. The germline CDR1 and CDR2 sequences are SGHTA and FQGNSA.

V usage is TRBV24-1 and J usage is TRBJ2-3, with D perhaps TRBD1 (6 bases). Trimming cost V 4 bases and J 7 bases, with 11 bases left between them. Germline V gives CDR1 KGHDR, CDR2 SFDVKD. The CDR3 extends over 13 amino acids. This CDR3 is CATSDLQGNTQYF. CDR3 coding DNA: TGTGCCACCAGTGACCTACAGGGCAATACGCAGTATTTT.

This clonotype came up a few times. The chain has TRBV6-1 and TRBJ2-5, with D maybe TRBD1 (6 bases). Per the germline V gene, CDR1 is MNHNS and CDR2 is SASEGT. V was pared by 6 bases and J by 3 bases, with 17 bases between. The CDR3 extends over 15 amino acids. The CDR3 DNA reads TGTGCCAGCAGGCCCCCTCAGGGGACAAAAGAGACCCAGTACTTC. Translated, it gives CASRPPQGTKETQYF.

This clonotype showed up just a few times. The rearrangement links TRBV11-1 to TRBJ1-2, with 8 bases fitting TRBD1. The germline V gene encodes CDR1 SGHAT and CDR2 FQDESV (reference sequence). The CDR3 extends over 18 amino acids. The J segment lost 7 bases and the V segment lost 5 bases, leaving 21 bases of the junction unmatched. CDR3 amino acids: CASSPMSRTGSTLAGYTF. The CDR3 bases are TGTGCCAGCAGCCCCATGAGTAGGACAGGGAGTACCCTTGCTGGCTACACCTTC.

V usage is TRBV12-3 or TRBV12-4 and J usage is TRBJ2-1; the match to TRBD2 covers 12 bases. V gave up 7 bases and J gave up 5 bases; unmatched junction bases: 12. CDR3 size: 17 residues. The CDR3 DNA sequence: TGTGCCAGCATCCTTCGGACTAGCGGGATACCCCACAATGAGCAGTTCTTC. It codes for CASILRTSGIPHNEQFF.

This clonotype was recorded a few times. The genes are TRBV7-2 and TRBJ1-5, with TRBD1 matching over 9 bases. The CDR3 runs to 16 residues. CDR1 SGHTA and CDR2 FQGNSA come from the germline V gene. Trimming cost V 5 bases and J 2 bases; bases outside gene matches: 7. The CDR3 DNA sequence: TGTGCCAGCAGCCCGTGGGGACAGGGAGGCAATCAGCCCCAGCATTTT. Translating gives CASSPWGQGGNQPQHF.

Ten or more counts support this clonotype. V and J are TRBV21-1 and TRBJ1-2; the table's D call, TRBD1, has no DNA check behind it. TRBV21-1 is noted as a pseudogene. This CDR3 contains 12 residues. CDR3 coding DNA: TGTGCCATTTGGGGCAGGGGAAAAGGCTACACCTTC. It specifies CAIWGRGKGYTF.

Points on this clonotype: One end of the junction does not line up with germline, which may come from a read error. The chain uses TRBV20-1 and TRBJ2-5, with TRBD2 matching over 10 bases. CDR1 and CDR2 (germline): DFQATT, SNEGSKA (reference sequence). The CDR3 is 12 amino acids. CDR3 coding DNA: TGCGGTGCCAGGAGCGGGGGGGGTACCCAGTACTTC. It yields the protein CGARSGGGTQYF.

This clonotype was counted once. Being one base from a much bigger clone, this may be a read error. V usage is TRBV25-1 and J usage is TRBJ2-5; D is perhaps TRBD2 (5 bases). Germline V gene lookup returns CDR1 MGHDK and CDR2 SYGVNS. The CDR3 is made up of 13 amino acids. Written as DNA, the CDR3 is TGTGCCCGCAGTGAAGGGCTAGCTGAGACCCAGTACTTC. This translates into CARSEGLAETQYF.

The chain couples TRBV12-3 or TRBV12-4 to TRBJ1-1; perhaps TRBD1 as D (6 bases). The germline V and J ends were trimmed by 3 bases and 6 bases, with 20 bases remaining between them. The CDR3 has 16 amino acids. The CDR3 here is CASSFARWGPNSEAFF. CDR3 coding DNA: TGTGCCAGCAGTTTCGCTCGTTGGGGGCCCAATTCTGAAGCTTTCTTT.

This clonotype turned up a few times. V and J are TRBV12-3 or TRBV12-4 and TRBJ1-4, with unresolved D. Trimming took 7 bases from V and 7 from J, leaving 13 bases between them. The CDR3 consists of 13 residues. Here the CDR3 DNA reads TGTGCCAGCACCCGGATGGTTAGTGAAAAACTGTTTTTT. Encoded protein: CASTRMVSEKLFF.

This clonotype was observed at least ten times. The chain is built from TRBV7-2 and TRBJ2-1, with D possibly TRBD2 on 6 matching bases. The germline CDR1 and CDR2 sequences are SGHTA and FQGNSA. This CDR3 has 16 amino acids. Between the trimmed V and J ends, which lost 0 bases and 8 bases, there was a span of 17 bases. The CDR3, as DNA: TGTGCCAGCAGCTTAGCGACTGGGCGGGGCGTGGATGAGCAGTTCTTC. Encoded protein: CASSLATGRGVDEQFF.

This clonotype was found many times. V usage is TRBV24-1 and J usage is TRBJ2-6; D perhaps matches TRBD2 (6 bases). Trimming removed 6 bases at V and 0 bases at J, with 23 bases between. This CDR3 is 20 amino acids long. The V gene's germline CDR1 is KGHDR and CDR2 SFDVKD. CDR3 in DNA: TGTGCCACCAGTCCGGGACCTATAGCGGTCCCTAGCTCTGGGGCCAACGTCCTGACTTTC. Translating it yields CATSPGPIAVPSSGANVLTF.

This clonotype was counted a few times. The chain links TRBV4-3 to TRBJ2-2; D may be TRBD1 (6 bases). V lost 3 bases and J 2 bases, leaving 13 bases between the germline ends. The CDR3 is 16 amino acids. Germline CDR1 is LGHNA and CDR2 is YSLEER. The CDR3, as DNA: TGCGCCAGCAGCCACAGGACAGACTTTAACACCGGGGAGCTGTTTTTT. Translation gives CASSHRTDFNTGELFF.

This clonotype occurred many times. The CDR3 DNA is TGTGCCACCAGCACCCCGACTAGCGGGAGGGCCGAAAATGAGCAGTTCTTC. It encodes CATSTPTSGRAENEQFF. The rearrangement uses TRBV15 and TRBJ2-1; 14 bases line up with TRBD2. With V trimmed by 4 bases and J by 7 bases, 9 bases remained unmatched. CDR1 is LNHNV and CDR2 is YYDKDF in the germline V gene (reference sequence). The CDR3 is 17 amino acids.

Ten or more counts support this clonotype. CDR3 protein: CSVEDPGRYTDTQYF. Here the CDR3 DNA reads TGCAGCGTTGAAGATCCCGGGCGATACACAGATACGCAGTATTTT. The rearrangement joins TRBV29-1 to TRBJ2-3, with unresolved D. This CDR3 has 15 residues. Trimming pared 0 bases from V and 2 bases from J, leaving 12 bases between. Germline CDR1 reads SQVTM; CDR2 reads ANQGSEA.

The CDR3 nucleotides are TGCAGTGCTTCGACTAGCGGGGTATACAATGAGCAGTTCTTC. Translating it yields CSASTSGVYNEQFF. The gene calls are TRBV20-1 and TRBJ2-1; TRBD2 matches at 11 bases. CDR3 length equals 14 residues. In germline, CDR1 is DFQATT, CDR2 SNEGSKA (reference sequence). Trimming removed 5 bases from V and 4 bases from J; junction bases left unmatched: 4.

This clonotype was recorded a few times. The chain uses TRBV4-3 and TRBJ2-5, with 10 bases fitting TRBD1. This CDR3 has 18 amino acids. Germline V lookup: CDR1 LGHNA, CDR2 YSLEER. V trimming: 0 bases; J trimming: 2 bases; junction bases outside the gene matches: 9. CDR3 sequence reads: CASSQDWTLDRGQETQYF. The CDR3 coding sequence is TGCGCCAGCAGCCAAGATTGGACATTGGACAGGGGGCAAGAGACCCAGTACTTC.

This clonotype was observed at least ten times. This chain links TRBV20-1 with TRBJ2-3; perhaps D is TRBD1 or TRBD2 (6 bases each). CDR1 and CDR2 (germline): DFQATT, SNEGSKA (reference sequence). V dropped 6 bases and J dropped 6 bases, with 13 bases sitting between them. This CDR3 is 12 amino acids long. This CDR3 reads CSASPGGDTQYF. The DNA for the CDR3 is TGCAGTGCGTCCCCCGGGGGCGATACGCAGTATTTT.

The chain couples TRBV10-2 to TRBJ2-7; 8 positions match TRBD1. Looked up from germline, CDR1 is WSHSY and CDR2 is SAAADI. CDR3 length equals 15 residues. V lost 0 bases to trimming and J lost 3 bases; unmatched junction nucleotides: 4. CDR3 loop: CASSESGTGDYEQYF. As DNA, the CDR3 is TGCGCCAGCAGTGAGTCCGGGACAGGAGACTACGAGCAGTACTTC.

This clonotype was seen at least ten times. The chain uses TRBV7-3 and TRBJ2-7; TRBD2 matches at 8 bases. J lost 1 base, V lost 0 bases, and 2 bases had no gene match. The CDR3 is 15 amino acids. Per germline, CDR1 SGHTA and CDR2 FQGTGA. The CDR3 bases are TGTGCCAGCAGCTTAACCCCGGGAGGGTCCTACGAGCAGTACTTC. Protein sequence: CASSLTPGGSYEQYF.

This clonotype was seen only a few times. V usage is TRBV12-3 or TRBV12-4 and J usage is TRBJ2-2; no reliable D call. This CDR3 has 13 residues. V was cut by 6 bases and J by 5 bases, with 10 bases left in between. This CDR3 is CASRRTETGELFF. CDR3 nucleotide sequence: TGTGCCAGCAGACGGACGGAGACCGGGGAGCTGTTTTTT.

This chain connects TRBV18 to TRBJ1-2; 10 nucleotides match TRBD1. The CDR3 extends over 15 amino acids. Germline CDR1 and CDR2: KGHSH and LQKENI. Losses at the gene ends were 4 bases for V and 2 bases for J; bases not matched to a gene: 4. For the CDR3, the DNA is TGTGCCAGCTCACTTCGGACAGGGGGGAACTATGGCTACACCTTC. Translation gives CASSLRTGGNYGYTF.

This clonotype occurred many times. The chain combines TRBV6-2 or TRBV6-3 with TRBJ2-7; D perhaps matches TRBD2 (5 bases). The CDR3 is 14 residues long. Trimming took 0 bases from V and 4 from J, leaving 10 bases between them. Germline V gene data show CDR1 as MNHEY and CDR2 as SVGEGT. The CDR3 DNA is TGTGCCAGCAGTTACTCGGAGGAGGTATACGAGCAGTACTTC. Its translation is CASSYSEEVYEQYF.